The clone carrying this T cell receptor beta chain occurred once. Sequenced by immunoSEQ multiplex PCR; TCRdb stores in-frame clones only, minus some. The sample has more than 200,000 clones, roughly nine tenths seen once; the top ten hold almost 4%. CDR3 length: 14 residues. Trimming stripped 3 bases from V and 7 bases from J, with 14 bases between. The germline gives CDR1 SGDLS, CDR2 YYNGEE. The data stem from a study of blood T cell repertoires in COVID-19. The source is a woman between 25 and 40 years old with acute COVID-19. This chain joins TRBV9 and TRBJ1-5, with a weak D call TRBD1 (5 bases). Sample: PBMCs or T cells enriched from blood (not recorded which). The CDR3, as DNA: TGTGCCAGCAGCGAGCAGGGTCAGGAGCAGCCCCAGCATTTT. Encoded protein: CASSEQGQEQPQHF. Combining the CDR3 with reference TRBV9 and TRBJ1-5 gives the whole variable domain DSGVTQTPKHLITATGQRVTLRCSPRSGDLSVYWYQQSLDQGLQFLIQYYNGEERAKGNILERFSAQQFPDLHSELNLSSLELGDSALYFCASSEQGQEQPQHFGDGTRLSIL.